A single TCR beta chain is shown here with its context. The V gene end was trimmed by 8 bases and the J gene end by 4 bases; junction bases not matched to a gene: 4. Per germline, CDR1 MNHEY and CDR2 SVGAGI. The CDR3 extends over 13 amino acids. TCRdb's copy holds only in-frame clones and misses some; the assay was immunoSEQ multiplex PCR. Among approximately 260,000 clones listed, about 87% were seen once. This sample stems from a study of blood T cell repertoires in COVID-19. The material sequenced was peripheral blood. The rearrangement joins TRBV6-5 to TRBJ1-2; 10 nucleotides line up with TRBD1. The sequence was obtained from a woman between 65 and 79 years old with COVID-19, enrolled during active disease. CDR3 sequence reads: CASRDRGLYGYTF. In DNA form, the CDR3 reads TGTGCCAGCCGCGACAGGGGGCTCTATGGCTACACCTTC.